The 19 T cell receptor beta chains below come from one sample, sequenced in a study of T cell repertoires in cytomegalovirus infection (dated by TCRdb to between 2019 and 2020). For sequencing, an Illumina HiSeq 1500 was employed. TCRdb trimmed public reads at Q25 via fastp, called clones via MiXCR and kept in-frame beta chains. Entries that share a CDR3 protein sequence are merged under the most common genes and DNA. This sample comprises nearly 450,000 distinct CDR3 sequences, approximately 33% of them detected only once. The top ten hold about an eighth of the sample. Specimen: PBMCs. These receptors all come from a human donor in good health (CMV status not recorded). Some clones in this sample may be carry-over from other donors' samples.

This clonotype was observed at least ten times. The CDR3 DNA sequence: TGTGCCAGCAGCTTAGATTCGGCAGGGCGAAAGACCCAGTACTTC. Translating gives CASSLDSAGRKTQYF. This chain uses TRBV11-2 with TRBJ2-5, with D possibly TRBD1 on 5 matching bases. CDR3 length: 15 amino acids. Germline assignment: CDR1 SGHAT and CDR2 FQNNGV. V lost 0 bases and J 6 bases, leaving 14 bases between the germline ends.

This clonotype was seen many times. The chain employs TRBV7-2 and TRBJ2-1; TRBD2 aligns across 7 bases. This CDR3 has 15 residues. J was trimmed by 10 bases and V by 5 bases; bases with no gene match: 14. Germline-derived CDR1 and CDR2 are SGHTA and FQGNSA. The CDR3 reads CASSLRLAAGLEQFF. In DNA, the CDR3 is TGTGCCAGCAGCCTAAGACTAGCAGCTGGGTTAGAGCAGTTCTTC.

The rearrangement uses TRBV2 and TRBJ1-2; 7 bases match TRBD1. Germline V lookup: CDR1 SNHLY, CDR2 FYNNEI. The CDR3 is 14 residues long. V shed 6 bases and J 4 bases; nucleotides not matched to a gene: 8. As DNA, the CDR3 is TGTGCCAGCAGCCAAGGGACAGTTTCCTATGGCTACACCTTC. Translated: CASSQGTVSYGYTF.

DNA of the CDR3: TGCGCCAGCAGCCAACCGACTGATAGCTCCTACAATGAGCAGTTCTTC. It yields the protein CASSQPTDSSYNEQFF. V gene TRBV4-1 combines with J gene TRBJ2-1; no firm D call. V was trimmed by 2 bases and J by 0 bases, leaving 11 bases between them. Per germline, CDR1 MGHRA and CDR2 YSYEKL. The CDR3 consists of 16 residues.

The chain employs TRBV27 and TRBJ2-3; TRBD2 might be the D (5 bases). This CDR3 region has 16 residues. From germline, CDR1 is MNHEY and CDR2 SMNVEV (reference sequence). Deletions cut 2 bases from V and 5 bases from J, with 17 bases between. CDR3 protein: CASSLEADPSGDTQYF. The CDR3, as DNA: TGTGCCAGCAGTTTAGAAGCGGACCCATCGGGAGATACGCAGTATTTT.

The V gene is TRBV11-2, the J gene TRBJ2-1; TRBD1 aligns across 7 bases. The length of the CDR3 is 15 residues. J lost 8 bases, V lost 5 bases, and 12 bases had no gene match. Germline loops: CDR1 SGHAT, CDR2 FQNNGV. The CDR3 bases are TGTGCCAGCAGCCTAGGACAGGTGGTCTGGGATGAGCAGTTCTTC. Translated: CASSLGQVVWDEQFF.

This clonotype has more than one count but fewer than ten. V and J are TRBV5-1 and TRBJ2-3; D perhaps matches TRBD2 (5 bases). This CDR3 is built from 14 residues. CDR1 is SGHRS and CDR2 is YFSETQ in the germline V gene. Between the trimmed V and J ends, which lost 4 bases and 6 bases, there was a span of 15 bases. In DNA, the CDR3 is TGCGCCAGCAGCCCGGGAAGTAACGTGGATACGCAGTATTTT. Its protein is CASSPGSNVDTQYF.

Note on this clonotype: The CDR3 ends on some other residue instead of the conserved phenylalanine or tryptophan, so this is likely a read error. Because the CDR3's place on the DNA is in doubt, the DNA is left out and the CDR3 is given as listed by TCRdb. The V and J genes are TRBV12-3 or TRBV12-4 and TRBJ2-3; the tabulated D call, TRBD1, remains unverified against the DNA. The CDR3 length equals 16 residues, ends included. The CDR3 spells CASSVPWAGGTDTQSC.

The chain has TRBV7-8 and TRBJ2-2; 11 positions match TRBD2. Looked up from germline, CDR1 is SGHVS and CDR2 is FQNEAQ. CDR3 length: 16 residues. Trimming at V came to 5 bases and at J to 7 bases, leaving 9 bases not matched to a gene. CDR3 amino acids: CASSKPLGLADGELFF. DNA of the CDR3: TGTGCCAGCAGCAAACCCCTGGGACTAGCGGACGGGGAGCTGTTTTTT.

A word on this clonotype: A much larger clonotype is one base distant, so this may be a read error. This chain links TRBV7-6 with TRBJ1-5, with 8 bases matching TRBD1. CDR1 is SGHVS, CDR2 FNYEAQ, per germline. This CDR3 has 14 amino acids. The CDR3 DNA reads as TGTGCCAGCAGCTTAGAGACAGGGGTTCAGCCCCAGAATTTT. This gives the protein CASSLETGVQPQNF.

The CDR3 nucleotides are TGTGCCAGCGGGGCGGACGGCGGTAATGAAAAACTGTTTTTT. Amino acid sequence: CASGADGGNEKLFF. The J gene is TRBJ1-4, the V gene TRBV2; possibly TRBD1 for D (5 bases). Trimming took off 8 bases at V and 4 bases at J, with 14 bases between the two ends. Germline values: CDR1 SNHLY, CDR2 FYNNEI. This CDR3 comprises 14 residues.

This clonotype was seen a handful of times. The rearrangement links TRBV4-1 to TRBJ2-3, with 7 bases aligning to TRBD2. Germline assignment: CDR1 MGHRA and CDR2 YSYEKL. The CDR3 runs to 15 residues. V trimming: 5 bases; J trimming: 1 base; junction bases outside the gene matches: 6. The DNA of the CDR3 is TGCGCCAGCAGCTCCGGGGACTATGGCACAGATACGCAGTATTTT. Its translation: CASSSGDYGTDTQYF.

V and J are TRBV10-3 and TRBJ1-1; 8 bases fit TRBD1. Germline values: CDR1 ENHRY, CDR2 SYGVKD. CDR3 size: 13 residues. Trimming at V came to 6 bases and at J to 1 base, leaving 1 base not matched to a gene. The CDR3 sequence: CAISGTGNTEAFF. CDR3 coding DNA: TGTGCCATCAGCGGGACAGGGAACACTGAAGCTTTCTTT.

This chain joins TRBV7-2 and TRBJ2-7, with 8 bases that match TRBD2. The junction had 9 bases not matched to a gene; V was cut back by 5 bases and J by 6 bases. Germline V gives CDR1 SGHTA, CDR2 FQGNSA. The length of the CDR3 is 14 residues. Written as DNA, the CDR3 is TGTGCCAGCAGCGCCGGGGGGGGCTCGGGCGAGCAGTACTTC. Translated: CASSAGGGSGEQYF.

As for this clonotype: The junction and the germline gene differ at one end; a read error may be behind it. This chain joins TRBV20-1 and TRBJ2-7; D is uncertain. CDR1 and CDR2 (germline): DFQATT, SNEGSKA (reference sequence). This CDR3 spans 11 amino acids. The CDR3 sequence is CSLSRSGEHYF. The CDR3 bases are TGCAGTTTAAGCCGATCGGGCGAGCATTACTTC.

The rearrangement uses TRBV7-2 and TRBJ1-2; the D is unclear. V was clipped by 0 bases and J by 2 bases, with 10 bases between them. The germline V gene has CDR1 SGHTA and CDR2 FQGNSA. The CDR3 is 15 residues long. The CDR3 reads CASSLAFGVNYGYTF. For the CDR3, the DNA is TGTGCCAGCAGCTTAGCGTTTGGTGTGAACTATGGCTACACCTTC.

This clonotype has a single count. This may stem from a read error, because a much larger clone lies one nucleotide away. This chain uses TRBV7-2 with TRBJ1-5; D is unclear. CDR1 SGHTA and CDR2 FQGNSA come from the germline V gene. This CDR3 has 13 residues. The CDR3 loop is CASSPLERQPKHF. The CDR3 DNA follows: TGTGCCAGCAGCCCTCTCGAACGCCAGCCCAAGCATTTT. Together with reference TRBV7-2 and TRBJ1-5, the CDR3 gives the full variable domain: GAGVSQSPSNKVTEKGKDVELRCDPISGHTALYWYRQSLGQGLEFLIYFQGNSAPDKSGLPSDRFSAERTGGSVSTLTIQRTQQEDSAVYLCASSPLERQPKHFGDGTRLSIL.

The rearrangement uses TRBV11-2 and TRBJ1-1; D is unresolved. The length of the CDR3 is 17 residues. CDR1 is SGHAT, CDR2 FQNNGV, per germline. The germline V and J ends were trimmed by 1 base and 4 bases, with 19 bases remaining between them. CDR3 sequence reads: CASSLALQAHDGTEAFF. In DNA form, the CDR3 reads TGTGCCAGCAGCTTAGCGTTGCAGGCTCATGATGGCACTGAAGCTTTCTTT.

The chain joins TRBV19 to TRBJ2-2; D is possibly TRBD1 (6 bases). Germline lookup yields CDR1 LNHDA and CDR2 SQIVND (reference sequence). Trimming removed 10 bases at V and 4 bases at J, with 16 bases between. This CDR3 region has 14 residues. The CDR3 DNA is TGTGCCATTATTATATCAGGGGTCACCGGGGAGCTGTTTTTT. Translating it yields CAIIISGVTGELFF.